The 11 T cell receptor beta chains below were found in one sample sequenced in a study of CD8+ T cells in alopecia areata. Reverse transcribed after extraction, RNA yielded cDNA as the sequencing template. The protocol was immunoSEQ multiplex PCR, while the TCRdb copy is restricted to in-frame clones and leaves out a portion. The sample holds around 100,000 clones; 55% are singletons and the top ten take around 8.5%. Material for sequencing was CD4+ T cells sorted from blood. The receptors stem from a human donor in good health.

The CDR3 DNA reads TGCGCCAGCAGGGACAGGGAAGAATTCACAGATACGCAGTATTTT. It encodes CASRDREEFTDTQYF. This chain uses TRBV10-2 with TRBJ2-3; TRBD1 matches at 8 bases. The CDR3 consists of 15 residues. Germline V CDR1 and CDR2: WSHSY, SAAADI. The V segment lost 6 bases and the J segment 2 bases; nucleotides outside the gene matches: 7.

This chain connects TRBV7-8 to TRBJ2-7; D possibly matches TRBD1 or TRBD2 (5 bases each). Deletions cut 1 base from V and 3 bases from J, with 13 bases between. Germline V lookup: CDR1 SGHVS, CDR2 FQNEAQ. The CDR3 covers 15 residues. Written as DNA, the CDR3 is TGTGCCAGCAGCTTAGTATCGGGGCAGTTCTACGAGCAGTACTTC. It specifies CASSLVSGQFYEQYF.

The V call is TRBV5-1, the J call TRBJ1-2, with D perhaps TRBD1 (5 bases). CDR1 and CDR2 from the germline V gene are SGHRS and YFSETQ. This CDR3 is 14 amino acids long. V was trimmed by 2 bases and J by 2 bases, leaving 10 bases between them. CDR3 coding DNA: TGCGCCAGCAGCTTTGGTGGGGGGAACTATGGCTACACCTTC. Amino acid sequence: CASSFGGGNYGYTF.

The chain has TRBV6-1 and TRBJ2-1; D perhaps matches TRBD2 (6 bases). This CDR3 contains 15 residues. CDR1 is MNHNS, CDR2 SASEGT, per germline. Trimming pared 0 bases from V and 9 bases from J, leaving 15 bases between. DNA for the CDR3: TGTGCCAGCAGTGAAGCGCGCGGGGTAGGAGGTGAGCAGTTCTTC. This encodes CASSEARGVGGEQFF.

The V call is TRBV15, the J call TRBJ1-1, with D unresolved. The CDR3 extends over 13 amino acids. Germline V CDR1 and CDR2: LNHNV, YYDKDF (reference sequence). The germline V and J ends were trimmed by 2 bases and 4 bases, with 8 bases remaining between them. Here the CDR3 DNA reads TGTGCCACCAGCAGAAAAGTTCTCACTGAAGCTTTCTTT. It is translated as CATSRKVLTEAFF.

Only a few counts were recorded for this clone. The gene calls are TRBV28 and TRBJ1-4; D may be TRBD1 (5 bases). CDR1 and CDR2 (germline): MDHEN, SYDVKM. V was trimmed by 3 bases and J by 13 bases, leaving 12 bases between them. The CDR3 consists of 12 residues. The DNA of the CDR3 is TGTGCCAGCAGTTTGATGATGGGGGGACTGTTTTTT. Its protein product is CASSLMMGGLFF.

This clone was seen only a few times. This rearrangement joins TRBV6-6 to TRBJ1-6, with D perhaps TRBD1 (5 bases). The CDR3 sequence is 15 residues long. The germline CDR1 and CDR2 sequences are MNHNY and SVGAGI (reference sequence). V lost 10 bases to trimming and J lost 7 bases, with 20 bases between them. CDR3 in amino acids: CATSTRQSFNSPLHF. As DNA, the CDR3 is TGTGCCACCTCGACCCGACAGAGTTTCAATTCACCCCTCCACTTT.

The chain carries TRBV5-1 and TRBJ2-7, with D possibly being TRBD1 (5 bases). CDR3 size: 14 residues. V lost 3 bases, J lost 2 bases, and 12 bases lay in between. Germline lookup yields CDR1 SGHRS and CDR2 YFSETQ. This CDR3 is CASSSGQTTYEQYF. CDR3 bases: TGCGCCAGCAGCTCAGGGCAAACCACCTACGAGCAGTACTTC.

The chain recombines TRBV27 with TRBJ2-7; tentatively, D is TRBD1 (6 bases). The CDR3 is 14 amino acids. CDR1 is MNHEY, CDR2 SMNVEV, per germline (reference sequence). Trimming took off 3 bases at V and 6 bases at J, with 15 bases between the two ends. Written as DNA, the CDR3 is TGTGCCAGCAGTTTGAAGGCAGGGGTCCTCGAGCAGTACTTC. Amino acids: CASSLKAGVLEQYF.

There are a few counts of this clone. The genes are TRBV19 and TRBJ1-4; the match to TRBD1 covers 8 bases. The germline CDR1 and CDR2 sequences are LNHDA and SQIVND (reference sequence). The CDR3 spans 16 residues. V trimming: 4 bases; J trimming: 8 bases; junction bases outside the gene matches: 12. The DNA for the CDR3 is TGTGCCAGTAGTAGCCCCCCGACAGGGGCTGTGGAAAAACTGTTTTTT. This translates into CASSSPPTGAVEKLFF.

The chain joins TRBV6-6 to TRBJ2-7, with 7 bases identical to TRBD1. V shed 2 bases and J 5 bases; nucleotides not matched to a gene: 6. Germline V gene lookup returns CDR1 MNHNY and CDR2 SVGAGI (reference sequence). The CDR3 runs 14 residues. Here the CDR3 DNA reads TGTGCCAGCAGTTACGGACAGGTCGCCCACGAGCAGTACTTC. It encodes CASSYGQVAHEQYF.